The sequence of this T cell receptor beta chain was determined in a study of shared clonotypes between healthy human individuals. Overall study context: Three CD4 naive, three CD4 memory, two CD8 naive and one CD8 memory plate were used per donor.

Assay: immunoSEQ multiplex PCR; the TCRdb copy retains only in-frame clones and omits some. The sample records approximately 2.5 million clones, over 85% being singletons. The CDR3 consists of 14 residues. Germline loops: CDR1 SQVTM, CDR2 ANQGSEA. Deletions cut 6 bases from V and 4 bases from J, with 16 bases between. CD4+ cell separation produced CD45RA+ naive and CD45RA-negative memory subsets. As to this clone: The antigen is unknown.

Broader study findings: Sharing of clonotypes among donors was expected to vary with sequencing depth.

The chain combines TRBV29-1 with TRBJ2-1, with D possibly called TRBD1 or TRBD2 (5 bases each). This sequence originates from a man aged 18 to 35 in good health. Some clones in this sample may be carry-over from other donors' samples. The sequencing input was naive CD4+ T cells from PBMCs. Subset specified: CD45RA+ positively selected. The CDR3 loop reads CSVGTATNYNEQFF. The CDR3 DNA reads TGCAGCGTCGGGACCGCGACAAATTACAATGAGCAGTTCTTC.